The source of this TCR beta chain is a study of cytomegalovirus exposure and HLA in healthy donors. Findings of the study overall: Later analysis identified several of the most significant clusters that appeared linked to common viral pathogens. According to a later analysis, donors in an Asian-associated ancestry cluster reportedly had fewer N-insertions than the roughly 720-donor mean.

A word on this clone: Its target is unknown.

This PCR relied on a set of 60 Vbeta primers and 13 Jbeta primers. Data came from immunoSEQ multiplex PCR; TCRdb stores just in-frame clones and leaves some out. Here the sample spans fewer than 200,000 clones, about 70% being singletons. This CDR3 is 13 amino acids long. CDR1 SGHDT and CDR2 YYEEEE come from the germline V gene. Trimming took 0 bases from V and 2 from J, leaving 3 bases between them. Material for sequencing was PBMCs. The chain links TRBV5-6 to TRBJ1-5; D is unclear. The receptor was isolated from a woman aged 25-40 years in good health and CMV-seronegative. CDR3 nucleotide sequence: TGTGCCAGCAGCTTGGTCGGCAATCAGCCCCAGCATTTT. Translation: CASSLVGNQPQHF. Full variable domain (remainder filled in from reference TRBV5-6 and TRBJ1-5): DAGVTQSPTHLIKTRGQQVTLRCSPKSGHDTVSWYQQALGQGPQFIFQYYEEEERQRGNFPDRFSGHQFPNYSSELNVNALLLGDSALYLCASSLVGNQPQHFGDGTRLSIL.